One sample yielded the 18 T cell receptor beta chains listed below, sequenced in a study of cytotoxic CD8 clonotypes in ibrutinib-treated CLL. The method was immunoSEQ multiplex PCR; TCRdb's version includes in-frame clones alone and lacks a portion of them. Of roughly 150,000 clones listed, about four fifths were seen once; the top ten hold 4.6%. The input for sequencing was PBMCs, taken after 24 months of ibrutinib treatment. These receptor sequences come from a human donor with chronic lymphocytic leukemia.

This chain connects TRBV7-3 to TRBJ2-7, with D perhaps matching TRBD2 (6 bases). V was pared by 2 bases and J by 2 bases, with 10 bases between. The germline CDR1 and CDR2 sequences are SGHTA and FQGTGA. This CDR3 has 14 residues. CDR3 sequence (DNA): TGTGCCAGCAGCTTAGGGGGGTTCCCCTACGAGCAGTACTTC. Translated, it gives CASSLGGFPYEQYF.

The gene calls are TRBV2 and TRBJ1-5; 7 nucleotides agree with TRBD1. Germline loops: CDR1 SNHLY, CDR2 FYNNEI. This CDR3 contains 15 residues. Germline trimming cut 6 bases from V and 4 bases from J; bases unmatched to any gene: 9. The CDR3 protein is CASRGQGVGNQPQHF. The CDR3 coding sequence is TGTGCCAGCAGGGGCCAGGGGGTAGGAAATCAGCCCCAGCATTTT.

The chain couples TRBV7-9 to TRBJ1-1; D is perhaps TRBD1 (6 bases). Germline CDR1 SEHNR, CDR2 FQNEAQ (reference sequence). Trimming stripped 3 bases from V and 6 bases from J, with 14 bases between. CDR3 length equals 14 residues. CDR3 sequence: CASSLRTELAEAFF. CDR3 DNA sequence: TGTGCCAGCAGCTTGCGGACAGAACTCGCTGAAGCTTTCTTT. The whole variable domain, filled in from reference TRBV7-9 and TRBJ1-1, reads DTGVSQNPRHKITKRGQNVTFRCDPISEHNRLYWYRQTLGQGPEFLTYFQNEAQLEKSRLLSDRFSAERPKGSFSTLEIQRTEQGDSAMYLCASSLRTELAEAFFGQGTRLTVV.

The chain couples TRBV4-3 to TRBJ2-7; D perhaps matches TRBD2 (6 bases). There are 15 residues in the CDR3. Germline V gene sequence: CDR1 LGHNA, CDR2 YSLEER. Trimming took off 4 bases at V and 1 base at J, with 14 bases between the two ends. The CDR3 sequence is CASSRLTGVSYEQYF. CDR3 DNA: TGCGCCAGCAGCCGATTGACGGGAGTATCCTACGAGCAGTACTTC.

This sequence joins TRBV9 and TRBJ1-2; 8 bases match TRBD1. Germline V CDR1 and CDR2: SGDLS, YYNGEE. The CDR3 consists of 15 residues. Trimming removed 3 bases from V and 4 bases from J; junction bases left unmatched: 8. The CDR3 nucleotides read TGTGCCAGCAGCGCTGAGCAGGGGGCAGGCTATGGCTACACCTTC. It codes for CASSAEQGAGYGYTF.

This chain uses TRBV9 with TRBJ2-7, with D uncertain. The CDR3 spans 14 residues. V was pared by 1 base and J by 7 bases, with 15 bases between. The germline CDR1 and CDR2 sequences are SGDLS and YYNGEE. CDR3 sequence reads: CASSVRAATGEQYF. In DNA form, the CDR3 reads TGTGCCAGCAGCGTACGGGCAGCAACGGGTGAGCAGTACTTC.

The chain joins TRBV5-8 to TRBJ2-7; D is unresolved. This CDR3 spans 14 amino acids. CDR1 and CDR2 from the germline V gene are SGHTS and YDEGEE. Trimming took 3 bases from V and 2 from J, leaving 12 bases between them. The CDR3 reads CASSWATWAYEQYF. In DNA, the CDR3 is TGTGCCAGCAGCTGGGCAACTTGGGCCTACGAGCAGTACTTC.

J is TRBJ2-4 and V is TRBV7-2; 10 bases are a match to TRBD2. CDR1 is SGHTA and CDR2 is FQGNSA in the germline V gene. V lost 5 bases and J lost 8; bases outside the gene matches: 6. CDR3 length equals 14 residues. The CDR3 sequence: CASSPSGGQDIQYF. The CDR3 nucleotides are TGTGCCAGCAGCCCTAGCGGGGGTCAAGACATTCAGTACTTC.

The V gene is TRBV6-5, the J gene TRBJ1-1; D is unresolved. CDR3 length equals 15 residues. The V gene's germline CDR1 is MNHEY and CDR2 SVGAGI. Trimming took off 0 bases at V and 0 bases at J, with 8 bases between the two ends. DNA of the CDR3: TGTGCCAGCAGTTACTCGTGGGCTTTGAACACTGAAGCTTTCTTT. Amino acids: CASSYSWALNTEAFF.

V is TRBV7-6 and J is TRBJ1-1; the D is unclear. Per the germline V gene, CDR1 is SGHVS and CDR2 is FNYEAQ. V shed 1 base and J shed 0 bases, with 9 bases lying between them. The CDR3 contains 15 residues. CDR3 DNA sequence: TGTGCCAGCAGCTTAGTGGGAAATGTGAACACTGAAGCTTTCTTT. This encodes CASSLVGNVNTEAFF.

The CDR3 is CASSYFRERHTEAFF. The CDR3 nucleotides are TGTGCCAGCAGTTACTTCAGGGAGAGGCACACTGAAGCTTTCTTT. The chain is built from TRBV6-5 and TRBJ1-1; tentatively, D is TRBD1 (5 bases). With 1 base removed from V and 3 bases from J, the gap between germline ends came to 12 bases. CDR1 is MNHEY and CDR2 is SVGAGI in the germline V gene. The CDR3 length is 15 residues.

The rearrangement uses TRBV5-4 and TRBJ1-5; TRBD1 agrees at 8 bases. The CDR3 is 15 residues long. Losses at the gene ends were 1 base for V and 1 base for J; bases not matched to a gene: 1. CDR1 and CDR2 (germline): SGHNT, YYREEE (reference sequence). CDR3 amino acids: CASSLQGASNQPQHF. As DNA, the CDR3 is TGTGCCAGCAGCTTGCAGGGGGCAAGCAATCAGCCCCAGCATTTT.

V is TRBV7-9 and J is TRBJ2-2; no clear D gene. Germline assignment: CDR1 SEHNR and CDR2 FQNEAQ (reference sequence). The CDR3 sequence is 15 residues long. V lost 5 bases to trimming and J lost 0 bases, with 10 bases between them. In nucleotides, the CDR3 is TGTGCCAGCAGCCCACGGGCCGCGAACACCGGGGAGCTGTTTTTT. This sequence encodes CASSPRAANTGELFF.

The chain couples TRBV19 to TRBJ1-1, with a weak D call TRBD1 (5 bases). Deletions cut 3 bases from V and 7 bases from J, with 18 bases between. CDR1 and CDR2 (germline): LNHDA, SQIVND (reference sequence). The CDR3 has 15 amino acids. The chain's CDR3 is CASSIDARGIGEAFF. DNA for the CDR3: TGTGCCAGTAGTATTGATGCTCGGGGCATCGGTGAAGCTTTCTTT.

The chain employs TRBV19 and TRBJ1-2; a weak D match, TRBD1 (6 bases). Germline V gives CDR1 LNHDA, CDR2 SQIVND (reference sequence). V lost 6 bases and J 4 bases, leaving 15 bases between the germline ends. The length of the CDR3 is 14 residues. The CDR3 is CASRYNRDRYGYTF. DNA for the CDR3: TGTGCCAGTAGATACAACAGGGATCGCTATGGCTACACCTTC.

V and J are TRBV18 and TRBJ2-3; no clear D gene. V was clipped by 1 base and J by 1 base, with 3 bases between them. The germline V gene encodes CDR1 KGHSH and CDR2 LQKENI. The CDR3 spans 13 residues. CDR3 bases: TGTGCCAGCTCACCACGACGCACAGATACGCAGTATTTT. This gives the protein CASSPRRTDTQYF.

The V and J genes are TRBV7-8 and TRBJ1-6, with a tentative D call TRBD1 (5 bases). The CDR3 runs to 15 residues. Germline V lookup: CDR1 SGHVS, CDR2 FQNEAQ. Trimming cost V 3 bases and J 7 bases, with 13 bases left between them. Written as DNA, the CDR3 is TGTGCCAGCAGCTTGGCGGGACGAGGAAATTCACCCCTCCACTTT. It is translated as CASSLAGRGNSPLHF. Full variable domain (rest looked up from reference TRBV7-8 and TRBJ1-6): GAGVSQSPRYKVAKRGQDVALRCDPISGHVSLFWYQQALGQGPEFLTYFQNEAQLDKSGLPSDRFFAERPEGSVSTLKIQRTQQEDSAVYLCASSLAGRGNSPLHFGNGTRLTVT.

Notes on this clone: A junction end diverges from the germline sequence, so it may reflect a read error. This chain uses TRBV10-3 with TRBJ1-1, with D unresolved. Germline V CDR1 and CDR2: ENHRY, SYGVKD. The CDR3 length is 14 residues. CDR3 loop: CAISAVLENAEAFF. The CDR3 DNA reads TGTGCCATCAGTGCCGTCCTGGAGAACGCTGAAGCTTTCTTT.